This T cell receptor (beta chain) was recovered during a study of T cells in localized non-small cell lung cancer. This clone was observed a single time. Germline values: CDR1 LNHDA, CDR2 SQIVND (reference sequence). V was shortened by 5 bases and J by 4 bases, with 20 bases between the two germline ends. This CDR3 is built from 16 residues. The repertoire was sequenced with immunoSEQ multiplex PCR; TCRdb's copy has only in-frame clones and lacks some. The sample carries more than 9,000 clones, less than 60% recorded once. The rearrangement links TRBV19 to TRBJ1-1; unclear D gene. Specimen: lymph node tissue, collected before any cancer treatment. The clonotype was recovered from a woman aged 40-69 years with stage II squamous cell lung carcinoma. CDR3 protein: CASSSPGPRAGTEAFF. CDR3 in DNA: TGTGCCAGTAGTTCGCCGGGCCCTCGGGCGGGCACTGAAGCTTTCTTT. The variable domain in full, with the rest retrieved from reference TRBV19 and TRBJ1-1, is DGGITQSPKYLFRKEGQNVTLSCEQNLNHDAMYWYRQDPGQGLRLIYYSQIVNDFQKGDIAEGYSVSREKKESFPLTVTSAQKNPTAFYLCASSSPGPRAGTEAFFGQGTRLTVV.